One and the same sample provided the 32 T cell receptor beta chains below, sequenced in a study of tumor-infiltrating lymphocytes in oesophageal squamous cell carcinoma. TCRdb reanalysed the PCR reads using MiXCR and keeps one entry per CDR3 protein. There are about 13,000 distinct CDR3 sequences in the sample; 45% to 65% occur only once, and approximately 35% lies in the top ten. Source material: esophageal tumor tissue. These receptors were taken from a male donor with esophageal squamous cell carcinoma.

In this sample, this clonotype turned up many times. This could be a read error, since a much larger clone is one nucleotide away. The V gene is TRBV7-3, the J gene TRBJ2-7, with 12 nucleotides matching TRBD2. The germline V gene encodes CDR1 SGHTA and CDR2 FQGTGA. The CDR3 is 17 amino acids. Germline trimming cut 1 base from V and 7 bases from J; bases unmatched to any gene: 11. CDR3: CASSLRPSGGVGNEQYF. CDR3 coding DNA: TGTGCCAGCAGCTTAAGGCCTAGCGGGGGGGTGGGCAATGAGCAGTACTTC.

The chain couples TRBV28 to TRBJ2-3, with 7 bases aligning to TRBD1. The CDR3 has 16 residues. J lost 4 bases, V lost 4 bases, and 11 bases had no gene match. Germline V gives CDR1 MDHEN, CDR2 SYDVKM. CDR3 nucleotides: TGTGCCAGCAGTTCCCCTCAGGGGGACGGGGCAGATACGCAGTATTTT. It specifies CASSSPQGDGADTQYF.

This clonotype showed up many times. For the CDR3, the DNA is TGTGCCAGCAGCGCGGACTGGGGGGAGCAGTACTTC. Translating it yields CASSADWGEQYF. The V call is TRBV5-8, the J call TRBJ2-5, with D maybe TRBD2 (6 bases). Trimming removed 4 bases from V and 11 bases from J, with 15 bases in between. This CDR3 spans 12 amino acids. Looked up from germline, CDR1 is SGHTS and CDR2 is YDEGEE.

This sequence joins TRBV7-6 and TRBJ2-3; no definite D call. V was clipped by 6 bases and J by 0 bases, with 7 bases between them. The CDR3 extends over 13 amino acids. Germline CDR1 is SGHVS and CDR2 is FNYEAQ. CDR3 protein: CASRDGSTDTQYF. CDR3 DNA: TGTGCCAGCAGAGATGGGAGCACAGATACGCAGTATTTT.

In the case of this clonotype: Relative to the germline gene, one junction end is altered; a read error may explain this. The rearrangement uses TRBV7-6 and TRBJ2-7; D possibly corresponds to TRBD1 (5 bases). The length of the CDR3 is 15 residues. Germline V lookup: CDR1 SGHVS, CDR2 FNYEAQ. The CDR3 nucleotides read TGTGCCAGCAGCTTACAGGGTACATCTAATTCACCCCTCCACTTC. Its translation is CASSLQGTSNSPLHF.

The rearrangement uses TRBV12-3 or TRBV12-4 and TRBJ2-5, with 10 bases lining up with TRBD1. The DNA end lines up better with TRBJ1-2; the J call may be wrong. The CDR3 runs 13 residues. The CDR3 DNA reads TGTGCCAGCAGACTAGGACAGGGGGATGGCTACACCTTC. Its protein is CASRLGQGDGYTF.

Ten or more counts support this clonotype. The genes are TRBV6-1 and TRBJ2-1; 7 nucleotides line up with TRBD2. Germline-derived CDR1 and CDR2 are MNHNS and SASEGT. Trimming at V came to 6 bases and at J to 0 bases, leaving 8 bases not matched to a gene. The CDR3 covers 16 residues. The CDR3 DNA is TGTGCCAGCAGGGAAAGCGGGGCAAGCTCCTACAATGAGCAGTTCTTC. Amino acids: CASRESGASSYNEQFF.

A note on this clonotype: One end of the junction is discordant with germline, which a read error may explain. CDR3 in amino acids: CASSLVSQETQYF. DNA of the CDR3: TGTGCTAGCAGCTTAGTTTCCCAAGAGACCCAGTACTTC. The chain couples TRBV7-6 to TRBJ2-5; D is undetermined. Per the germline V gene, CDR1 is SGHVS and CDR2 is FNYEAQ. This CDR3 spans 13 amino acids.

The chain couples TRBV11-2 to TRBJ2-3; perhaps TRBD2 as D (5 bases). The closer fit of TRBJ2-5 to the DNA end suggests the J call may be wrong. Germline assignment: CDR1 SGHAT and CDR2 FQNNGV. There are 15 residues in the CDR3. The CDR3 region has the DNA TGTGCCAGCAGCACCGGCGGGTGGTACGGTGAGACCCAGTACTTC. It yields the protein CASSTGGWYGETQYF.

The chain is built from TRBV7-9 and TRBJ2-1; D may be TRBD1 (6 bases). Matching the DNA end better, TRBJ2-7 makes the J call doubtful. The CDR3 totals 14 residues. The germline V gene encodes CDR1 SEHNR and CDR2 FQNEAQ (reference sequence). CDR3 loop: CASSSLQGYNEQYF. DNA for the CDR3: TGTGCCAGCAGCTCTTTACAGGGTTACAATGAGCAGTACTTC.

The gene calls are TRBV7-3 and TRBJ2-5; 10 bases agree with TRBD2. The J call may be in error: the DNA end matches TRBJ2-1 better. The germline CDR1 and CDR2 sequences are SGHTA and FQGTGA. CDR3 length: 15 amino acids. The CDR3 nucleotides are TGTGCCAGCAGCTCGGGACTAGCGAGGGGGAATGAGCAGTTCTTC. It codes for CASSSGLARGNEQFF.

The V call is TRBV6-4, the J call TRBJ1-5; D is unresolved. This CDR3 is 14 amino acids long. Looked up from germline, CDR1 is MRHNA and CDR2 is SNTAGT. The V and J ends lost 4 bases and 5 bases respectively, with 12 bases between them. This CDR3 reads CASSVEPGHQPQHF. DNA of the CDR3: TGTGCCAGCAGTGTAGAACCCGGGCATCAGCCCCAGCATTTT.

This clonotype was detected once. The chain links TRBV7-2 to TRBJ2-7; 7 bases align to TRBD2. The V and J ends lost 3 bases and 2 bases, in that order; junction bases with no gene match: 4. In germline, CDR1 is SGHTA, CDR2 FQGNSA. This CDR3 has 14 amino acids. In nucleotides, the CDR3 is TGTGCCAGCAGCTTGGGGGGGGGACCCTACGAGCAGTACTTC. As protein: CASSLGGGPYEQYF.

The CDR3, as DNA: TGCGCCAGCAGCTTAGCCCTCGGCTCCTACAATGAGCAGTTCTTC. Protein: CASSLALGSYNEQFF. The V call is TRBV5-1, the J call TRBJ2-1; D is ambiguous. The CDR3 extends over 15 amino acids. Germline CDR1 and CDR2: SGHRS and YFSETQ. The ends were cut back, 2 bases at V and 0 bases at J, with 9 bases in the middle.

CDR3: CASSQPSSTDTDTQYF. CDR3 DNA: TGTGCCAGCAGCCAACCGAGCAGCACCGATACAGATACGCAGTATTTT. This chain joins TRBV7-8 and TRBJ2-3; D is ambiguous. V was cut by 5 bases and J by 3 bases, with 18 bases left in between. In germline, CDR1 is SGHVS, CDR2 FQNEAQ. The CDR3 sequence is 16 residues long.

This clonotype occurred once. A much larger clone lies one base from this, so it may be a read error. J is TRBJ2-1 and V is TRBV11-2; 9 bases fit TRBD1. Germline CDR1 SGHAT, CDR2 FQNNGV. This CDR3 has 14 residues. After removal of 4 bases from V and 10 bases from J, the junction contained 8 bases not matched to a gene. The CDR3 nucleotides are TGTGCCAGCAGCTCCGGGACAGGGAATTACGAGCAGTTCTTC. Its protein is CASSSGTGNYEQFF.

This clonotype was detected once. The V gene is TRBV6-5, the J gene TRBJ2-3; a weak D match, TRBD2 (5 bases). This CDR3 region has 16 residues. V lost 6 bases to trimming and J lost 6 bases, with 22 bases between them. The germline CDR1 and CDR2 sequences are MNHEY and SVGAGI. CDR3 DNA: TGTGCCAGCAGGGTCGGGCTAGCTGTTCGACGGGATACGCAGTATTTT. Amino acid sequence: CASRVGLAVRRDTQYF.

This clonotype was picked up a small number of times. The chain carries TRBV7-2 and TRBJ2-1, with 8 nucleotides matching TRBD1. The J segment lost 14 bases and the V segment lost 4 bases, leaving 10 bases of the junction unmatched. This CDR3 is 13 amino acids long. Germline V gene data show CDR1 as SGHTA and CDR2 as FQGNSA. The CDR3 region is CASSSNTGGGKFF. The DNA of the CDR3 is TGTGCCAGCAGCTCCAATACAGGGGGAGGTAAGTTCTTC.

This clonotype was counted a few times. The gene calls are TRBV11-3 and TRBJ2-1; TRBD1 or TRBD2 may be the D gene (5 bases each). The CDR3 loop spans 12 amino acids. The germline gives CDR1 SGHNT, CDR2 YENEEA. Trimming took off 6 bases at V and 6 bases at J, with 9 bases between the two ends. CDR3: CASSARGNEQFF. The CDR3 bases are TGTGCCAGCAGTGCGAGGGGCAATGAGCAGTTCTTC.

This chain uses TRBV7-6 with TRBJ2-1; TRBD1 matches at 9 bases. The J call could be wrong; TRBJ2-7 is a better fit for the DNA end. The CDR3 length is 18 residues. Germline CDR1 reads SGHVS; CDR2 reads FNYEAQ. The CDR3 sequence: CASSLASGQGGWYYEQYF. The CDR3 DNA reads as TGTGCCAGCAGCTTAGCCTCGGGACAGGGAGGTTGGTACTACGAGCAGTACTTC.

The chain carries TRBV7-6 and TRBJ2-5; D possibly corresponds to TRBD1 (6 bases). With the DNA end fitting TRBJ2-7 better, the J assignment may be wrong. The CDR3 is 14 amino acids. Per germline, CDR1 SGHVS and CDR2 FNYEAQ. The CDR3 region is CASSVDSYQNEQYF. DNA of the CDR3: TGTGCCAGCAGCGTGGACAGTTATCAGAACGAGCAGTACTTC.

The chain links TRBV7-4 to TRBJ2-5, with a tentative D call TRBD1 (5 bases). This CDR3 contains 15 residues. Germline values: CDR1 SGHVT, CDR2 SQSDAQ. V shed 5 bases and J shed 4 bases, with 17 bases lying between them. CDR3 coding DNA: TGTGCCAGCAGCGAAAAGGGGCGGACGGGAGAGACCCAGTACTTC. This gives the protein CASSEKGRTGETQYF.

This clonotype was detected a few times. CDR3: CASSLHNEQFF. CDR3 in DNA: TGTGCCAGCAGCTTACACAATGAGCAGTTCTTC. The rearrangement links TRBV7-2 to TRBJ2-1; D is ambiguous. The V and J ends lost 2 bases and 5 bases respectively, with 1 base between them. Germline CDR1 reads SGHTA; CDR2 reads FQGNSA. CDR3 size: 11 residues. The whole variable domain, remainder taken from reference TRBV7-2 and TRBJ2-1, is GAGVSQSPSNKVTEKGKDVELRCDPISGHTALYWYRQSLGQGLEFLIYFQGNSAPDKSGLPSDRFSAERTGGSVSTLTIQRTQQEDSAVYLCASSLHNEQFFGPGTRLTVL.

This chain links TRBV12-3 or TRBV12-4 with TRBJ2-7, with TRBD2 matching over 9 bases. The length of the CDR3 is 18 residues. The V segment lost 1 base and the J segment 2 bases; nucleotides outside the gene matches: 12. Written as DNA, the CDR3 is TGTGCCAGCAGTTTAGAATGGGGCGGGGGGGCCGAGGCCTACGAGCAGTACTTC. It codes for CASSLEWGGGAEAYEQYF.

Sample share makes this clonotype medium-sized. Written as DNA, the CDR3 is TGTGCCAGCAGCCCCTCTCTGACAGGGGGAGAGACCCAGTACTTC. Protein: CASSPSLTGGETQYF. The chain is built from TRBV7-2 and TRBJ2-5; 9 bases match TRBD1. The CDR3 consists of 15 residues. Trimming at V came to 5 bases and at J to 4 bases, leaving 8 bases not matched to a gene. Germline-derived CDR1 and CDR2 are SGHTA and FQGNSA. The full variable domain, its missing parts supplied by reference TRBV7-2 and TRBJ2-5, is GAGVSQSPSNKVTEKGKDVELRCDPISGHTALYWYRQSLGQGLEFLIYFQGNSAPDKSGLPSDRFSAERTGGSVSTLTIQRTQQEDSAVYLCASSPSLTGGETQYFGPGTRLLVL.

At least ten counts were recorded for this clonotype. The J gene is TRBJ1-5, the V gene TRBV6-1; no clear D gene. Germline CDR1 and CDR2: MNHNS and SASEGT. This CDR3 is 13 amino acids long. Trimming cost V 7 bases and J 7 bases, with 14 bases left between them. CDR3 DNA sequence: TGTGCCAGCATAGGCTGGGTGGGGCAGCCCCAGCATTTT. This gives the protein CASIGWVGQPQHF.

There are a few counts of this clonotype. The rearrangement joins TRBV7-8 to TRBJ2-5; weak D call: TRBD2 (5 bases). V was shortened by 1 base and J by 4 bases, with 7 bases between the two germline ends. The CDR3 sequence is 13 residues long. Germline V gene data show CDR1 as SGHVS and CDR2 as FQNEAQ. In DNA form, the CDR3 reads TGTGCCAGCAGCTTAGGGGAGAGAGAGACCCAGTACTTC. Protein: CASSLGERETQYF. The entire variable domain, with the rest obtained from reference TRBV7-8 and TRBJ2-5, is as follows: GAGVSQSPRYKVAKRGQDVALRCDPISGHVSLFWYQQALGQGPEFLTYFQNEAQLDKSGLPSDRFFAERPEGSVSTLKIQRTQQEDSAVYLCASSLGERETQYFGPGTRLLVL.

By frequency in the sample, this clonotype is medium-sized. This rearrangement joins TRBV6-6 to TRBJ2-2, with D possibly matching TRBD2 (7 bases). The CDR3 spans 17 residues. Germline CDR1 MNHNY, CDR2 SVGAGI (reference sequence). Trimming took 0 bases from V and 3 from J, leaving 14 bases between them. The CDR3 sequence is CASSYSGGGRYTGELFF. DNA for the CDR3: TGTGCCAGCAGTTACTCAGGGGGGGGCAGGTACACCGGGGAGCTGTTTTTT.

This clonotype was detected only a few times. This CDR3 fails to terminate in the conserved phenylalanine or tryptophan, so it likely reflects a read error. The limits of the CDR3 on the DNA are not certain, so only TCRdb's listed CDR3 is given. The chain combines TRBV6-5 with TRBJ2-6. Germline CDR1 is MNHEY and CDR2 is SVGAGI. Inclusive of both ends, the CDR3 amounts to 11 amino acids. The CDR3 loop is CASSYSMVLDP.

The J gene is TRBJ1-1, the V gene TRBV7-2; D perhaps matches TRBD1 (6 bases). Trimming took 1 base from V and 1 from J, leaving 7 bases between them. Germline CDR1 SGHTA, CDR2 FQGNSA. The length of the CDR3 is 14 residues. CDR3 DNA sequence: TGTGCCAGCAGCTTAGTCAGGGGGAACACTGAAGCTTTCTTT. Translation gives CASSLVRGNTEAFF.

The chain carries TRBV6-5 and TRBJ2-7, with D perhaps matching TRBD2 (6 bases). The end of the DNA aligns better with TRBJ2-4, so the J call may be wrong. The CDR3 is 16 residues long. Germline loops: CDR1 MNHEY, CDR2 SVGAGI. The CDR3 loop is CASSYSGLLAKNIQYF. CDR3 nucleotides: TGTGCCAGCAGTTATTCCGGACTACTAGCCAAAAACATTCAGTACTTC.

CDR3 sequence reads: CASSLAGVATGELFF. As DNA, the CDR3 is TGTGCCAGCAGCTTAGCGGGGGTGGCCACCGGGGAGCTGTTTTTT. The gene calls are TRBV7-9 and TRBJ2-2, with D perhaps being TRBD1 or TRBD2 (5 bases each). The CDR3 loop spans 15 amino acids. V gave up 0 bases and J gave up 4 bases, with 9 bases separating them. The germline CDR1 and CDR2 sequences are SEHNR and FQNEAQ (reference sequence).